The clone carrying this TCR beta chain turned up a few times. What it binds is unknown. TCRdb reprocessed the reads with MiXCR, giving one entry per CDR3 protein. The sample shows hundreds of thousands of distinct CDR3 sequences, 8% to 10% of them seen only once. The entry originates in a study of T cell repertoires in cytomegalovirus infection. About the research overall: Shared public TCR beta signatures pointed to both CMV infection and a matching HLA type. Study-level findings and limits: Cumulative frequency (of public TCR beta family members) identified carriers of CMV plus the relevant HLA. Dominant in the ex vivo response were TCR beta clonotypes restricted by HLA-C and specific for CMV.

Trimming removed 6 bases from V and 3 bases from J, with 18 bases in between. The CDR3 extends over 16 amino acids. In germline, CDR1 is MDHEN, CDR2 SYDVKM. This rearrangement joins TRBV28 to TRBJ2-1; tentative D call: TRBD2 (5 bases). This clonotype was sampled from a human donor in good health (CMV status not recorded). Some clones in this sample may be carry-over from other donors' samples. Sequenced: PBMCs. The CDR3 bases are TGTGCCAGCAGCTCCCTCTCGCGGGTGCACTACAATGAGCAGTTCTTC. Amino acid sequence: CASSSLSRVHYNEQFF.